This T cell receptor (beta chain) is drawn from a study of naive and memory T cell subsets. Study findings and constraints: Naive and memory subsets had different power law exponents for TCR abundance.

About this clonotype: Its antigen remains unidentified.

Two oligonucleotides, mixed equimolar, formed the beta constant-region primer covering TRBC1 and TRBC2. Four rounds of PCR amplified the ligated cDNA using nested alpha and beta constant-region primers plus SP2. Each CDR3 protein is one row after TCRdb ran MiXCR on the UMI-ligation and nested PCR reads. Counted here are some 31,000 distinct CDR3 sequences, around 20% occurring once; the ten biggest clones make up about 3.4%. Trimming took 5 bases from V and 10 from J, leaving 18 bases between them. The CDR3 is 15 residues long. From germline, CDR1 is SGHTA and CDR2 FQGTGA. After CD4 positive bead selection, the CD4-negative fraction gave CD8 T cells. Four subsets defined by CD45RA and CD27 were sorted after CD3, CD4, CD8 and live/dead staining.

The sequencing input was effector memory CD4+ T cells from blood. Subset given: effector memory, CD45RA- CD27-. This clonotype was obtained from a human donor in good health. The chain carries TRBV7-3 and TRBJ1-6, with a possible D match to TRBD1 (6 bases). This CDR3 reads CASSLQGSAPSPLHF. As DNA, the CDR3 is TGTGCCAGCAGCCTACAGGGTAGTGCACCATCACCCCTCCACTTT.